These T cell receptor beta chains were read from a single sample in a study of blood T cell repertoires in COVID-19. Data came from immunoSEQ multiplex PCR; TCRdb stores just in-frame clones and leaves some out. This table holds roughly 300,000 clones, around 85% found once. Sequenced input: peripheral blood. These receptors all stem from a human donor with COVID-19, enrolled during active disease. The donor label of this sample is uncertain. Each CDR3 is given with its conserved first and last residue. Each record gives: clone size, V gene, D gene, J gene, CDR3 DNA, CDR3 protein. The D gene is left open where the match is weak. The size entry is marked missing in some rows and otherwise reads once, few, many or a size class.

>once|TRBV11-2|TRBD1|TRBJ1-5
TGTGCCAGCAGCTCCGCGGACAGGGGAGGCAATCAGCCCCAGCATTTT
CASSSADRGGNQPQHF
>few|TRBV5-1|TRBD1|TRBJ2-2
TGCGCCAGCAGCTTGGACGGACAGGGGGGAACCGGGGAGCTGTTTTTT
CASSLDGQGGTGELFF
>.|TRBV19|TRBD1|TRBJ1-1
TGTGCCAGTAGTATAGATATCTCGACAGGGTGGAGTACTTTCTTT
CASSIDISTGWSTFF
>once|TRBV7-2|TRBD2|TRBJ2-1
TGTGCCAGCAGCTTAGCTAGCGGGACCCATGAGCAGTTCTTC
CASSLASGTHEQFF
>.|TRBV18|TRBD1|TRBJ1-5
TGTGCCAGCCGTGCCGGGACAGGGGATGATCAGCCCCAGCATTTT
CASRAGTGDDQPQHF
>.|TRBV11-3|TRBD2|TRBJ2-1
TGTGCCAGCAGTAAACGAGCGGGAGGGCCGGGCAATGAGCAGTTCTTC
CASSKRAGGPGNEQFF
>.|TRBV6-2/TRBV6-3|.|TRBJ1-1
TGTGCCAGCAGTTACCGCCAGGGCAGCATAAACACTGAAGCTTTCTTT
CASSYRQGSINTEAFF
>.|TRBV28|TRBD1|TRBJ2-7
TGTGCCAGCAGTTTCCCGGGACAGGTCGCGGTTAGCCCCTACTACGAGCAGTACTTC
CASSFPGQVAVSPYYEQYF
>.|TRBV28|.|TRBJ1-3
TGTGCCAGCTGCGTCACAGGTTCTGGAAACACCATATATTTT
CASCVTGSGNTIYF
>.|TRBV7-8|TRBD2|TRBJ2-1
TGTGCCAGCAGCCCCCACGGAGGAATAGCGGGAGTTTGGAATGAGCAGTTCTTC
CASSPHGGIAGVWNEQFF
>.|TRBV7-2|.|TRBJ1-1
TGTGCCAGCAGCTTAGAAGGAGTGGAAGTAACTGAAGCTTTCTTT
CASSLEGVEVTEAFF
>.|TRBV6-2/TRBV6-3|.|TRBJ1-2
TGTGCCAGCAGTCGGGGGGCTGGCTACACCTTC
CASSRGAGYTF
>.|TRBV4-2|.|TRBJ1-1
TGTGCCAGCAGCCGTCGAGGCCGGAATTTGAACACTGAAGCTTTCTTT
CASSRRGRNLNTEAFF
>.|TRBV12-5|TRBD2|TRBJ2-7
TGTGCTAGTGGTTTGGTTACTAGCGGGAGCTTGGGGGAGCAGTACTTC
CASGLVTSGSLGEQYF
>few|TRBV7-9|.|TRBJ1-2
TGTGCCAGCAGCCGGGACACCCCGTTTAAAAGCTACACCTTC
CASSRDTPFKSYTF
>.|TRBV5-4|.|TRBJ2-7
TGTGCCAGCAGCCGAGGGCCTTCCAATACCCCTTTCTACGAGCAGTACTTC
CASSRGPSNTPFYEQYF
>.|TRBV21-1|.|TRBJ1-2
TGTGCCATCTTAGACAAACCGGGAGGGAGGGTTGGCTACACCTTC
CAILDKPGGRVGYTF
>.|TRBV6-1|TRBD2|TRBJ2-1
TGTGCCAGCAGTGAAGTAGGGACTAGCGGGAGGAGGGTGCAGTTCTTC
CASSEVGTSGRRVQFF
>.|TRBV30|TRBD2|TRBJ2-5
TGTGCCTGGAGTCGGACTAGCAACTACCAAGAGACCCAGTACTTC
CAWSRTSNYQETQYF
>once|TRBV5-6|TRBD1|TRBJ1-2
TGTGCCAGCAGCTTGGCCTCGGCAGGGGGCCTTATAAACTATGGCTACACCTTC
CASSLASAGGLINYGYTF
>.|TRBV3-1/TRBV3-2|.|TRBJ1-2
TGTGCCAGCAGCCTGCATGAGGACAGTACCTATGGCTACACCTTC
CASSLHEDSTYGYTF
>.|TRBV28|.|TRBJ1-1
TGTGCCAGCAGTTCTGGGGGGGCCCCCCGCCTAGCTTTCTTT
CASSSGGAPRLAFF
>.|TRBV3-1/TRBV3-2|TRBD1|TRBJ1-6
TGTGCCAGCAGCCATGGACAGGGGGCAGGAAATTCACCCCTCCACTTT
CASSHGQGAGNSPLHF
>.|TRBV28|.|TRBJ2-7
TGTGCCAGCAGTCCTAATATGCCCCCCCCCGAGGACGAGCAGTACTTC
CASSPNMPPPEDEQYF
>.|TRBV5-4|TRBD1|TRBJ2-5
TGTGCCAGCAGCTCGCGACCCATACAGGGGAGAGAGACCCAGTACTTC
CASSSRPIQGRETQYF
>many|TRBV7-9|.|TRBJ2-1
TGTGCCAGCAGCTTAGGTGTCACAGGGCGCAATGAGCAGTTCTTC
CASSLGVTGRNEQFF
>.|TRBV19|TRBD1|TRBJ1-3
TGTGCCAGCGAGACGGGACAGGGGGGAAACACCATATATTTT
CASETGQGGNTIYF
>.|TRBV19|.|TRBJ1-5
TGTGCCAGTAGTCAACAGGTCGAAGGACATCAGCCCCAGCATTTT
CASSQQVEGHQPQHF
>.|TRBV5-1|TRBD2|TRBJ2-1
TGCGCCAGCAGCTTGGGACCTAGCGGGCCATCCTACAATGAGCAGTTCTTC
CASSLGPSGPSYNEQFF
>once|TRBV5-4|.|TRBJ2-7
TGTGCCAGCAGCTGGAGGACGGACTCCTACGAGCAGTACTTC
CASSWRTDSYEQYF
>.|TRBV19|.|TRBJ1-2
TGTGCCAGTAGTCCAACACAGGCGTCCTATGGCTACACCTTC
CASSPTQASYGYTF
>.|TRBV19|TRBD2|TRBJ2-7
TGTGCCAGTAGGGTCATCCACTATCTAGCGGGAGGCGAGCAGTACTTC
CASRVIHYLAGGEQYF
>.|TRBV21-1|.|TRBJ2-1
TGTGCCAGCAGCAAAACCCCCGGGACTAGCCTTTACAATGAGCAGTTCTTC
CASSKTPGTSLYNEQFF
>.|TRBV12-2|.|TRBJ2-4
TGTGCAAGTCGCCCCACCGGGGGAGCCAAAAACATTCAGTACTTC
CASRPTGGAKNIQYF
>.|TRBV5-1|TRBD1|TRBJ1-2
TGCGCCAGCAGCTTGGGGGACAGGGGACATGGCTACACCTTC
CASSLGDRGHGYTF
>.|TRBV11-2|TRBD2|TRBJ2-5
TGTGCCAGCAGCCCGAGAAGACTAGCGGGACAAGAGACCCAGTACTTC
CASSPRRLAGQETQYF
>.|TRBV7-3|TRBD2|TRBJ2-2
TGTGCCAGCAGCGTAACCCCTAGCGGGAGGGTCGGGGAGCTGTTTTTT
CASSVTPSGRVGELFF
>once|TRBV7-3|TRBD1|TRBJ2-7
TGTGCCAGCAGCTTAACTGGGACAGGGCCCTACGAGCAGTACTTC
CASSLTGTGPYEQYF
>few|TRBV9|.|TRBJ1-3
TGTGCCAGCAGCCCCTCTGGGAGGCCAGGAAACACCATATATTTT
CASSPSGRPGNTIYF
>once|TRBV7-3|.|TRBJ2-1
TGTGCCAGCAGCTTCCAGGGTGGTGGGTACAATGAGCAGTTCTTC
CASSFQGGGYNEQFF
>.|TRBV5-1|.|TRBJ2-7
TGCGCCAGCAGCTTCCCGTCCTCCTACGAGCAGTACTTC
CASSFPSSYEQYF
>.|TRBV7-2|TRBD2|TRBJ2-1
TGTGCCAGCAGCCCGGGACTAGCGGGAGGGTATCTTAGGAATGAGCAGTTCTTC
CASSPGLAGGYLRNEQFF
>.|TRBV11-2|.|TRBJ2-2
TGTGCCAGCAGCCCGGGAAGTTCCGGGGAGCTGTTTTTT
CASSPGSSGELFF
>.|TRBV20-1|.|TRBJ1-2
TGCAGTGCTAGTGTCACCCCTGGCGGCTACACCTTC
CSASVTPGGYTF
>.|TRBV3-1/TRBV3-2|TRBD1|TRBJ2-5
TGTGCCAGCAGCCAAGATCTCCAGGGGGCGGAGACCCAGTACTTC
CASSQDLQGAETQYF
>once|TRBV5-1|TRBD2|TRBJ2-5
TGCGCCAGCAGCACTTTAGCGGGAGTCGGAGAGACCCAGTACTTC
CASSTLAGVGETQYF
>.|TRBV28|TRBD2|TRBJ2-7
TGTGCCAGCAGCCCACCTCTAGCGGGAGGGGTGTACGAGCAGTACTTC
CASSPPLAGGVYEQYF
>.|TRBV7-3|TRBD2|TRBJ2-7
TGTGCCAGCAGCTTGACTAGCCCCGTTGAAAACGAGCAGTACTTC
CASSLTSPVENEQYF
>.|TRBV28|.|TRBJ1-2
TGTGCCAGCAGTTTCGGGTCCAGGGAGGCCTATGGCTACACCTTC
CASSFGSREAYGYTF